This TCR beta chain was found in a study of T cell clonotyping in hematopoietic cell transplantation. General study findings and limits: At the given depth, recipient repertoires were over 95% de novo clonotypes. Without cell sorting, CD4 versus CD8 contributions remain unresolved. Graft donor and pretransplant recipient Inverse Simpson Index values predicted broader posttransplant TCR diversity. Recipient TCR diversity dropped after transplant; expanded clonotypes rose from day 30 to 180.

The CDR3 runs to 14 residues. Germline V CDR1 and CDR2: MNHEY, SMNVEV (reference sequence). V was shortened by 6 bases and J by 2 bases, with 8 bases between the two germline ends. Sequenced by immunoSEQ multiplex PCR; TCRdb stores in-frame clones only, minus some. The table lists 60,000 to 75,000 clones, just under 95% of them singletons. This clone was counted once. Antigen specificity is unknown. The material sequenced was peripheral blood mononuclear cells. This clonotype was obtained from a man over 45 in good health. Some clones in this sample may be carry-over from other donors' samples. The V gene is TRBV27, the J gene TRBJ2-6; possible D gene TRBD2, 5 bases. Here the CDR3 DNA reads TGTGCCAGCAGGGGGAGAACTGGGGCCAACGTCCTGACTTTC. Amino acid sequence: CASRGRTGANVLTF.